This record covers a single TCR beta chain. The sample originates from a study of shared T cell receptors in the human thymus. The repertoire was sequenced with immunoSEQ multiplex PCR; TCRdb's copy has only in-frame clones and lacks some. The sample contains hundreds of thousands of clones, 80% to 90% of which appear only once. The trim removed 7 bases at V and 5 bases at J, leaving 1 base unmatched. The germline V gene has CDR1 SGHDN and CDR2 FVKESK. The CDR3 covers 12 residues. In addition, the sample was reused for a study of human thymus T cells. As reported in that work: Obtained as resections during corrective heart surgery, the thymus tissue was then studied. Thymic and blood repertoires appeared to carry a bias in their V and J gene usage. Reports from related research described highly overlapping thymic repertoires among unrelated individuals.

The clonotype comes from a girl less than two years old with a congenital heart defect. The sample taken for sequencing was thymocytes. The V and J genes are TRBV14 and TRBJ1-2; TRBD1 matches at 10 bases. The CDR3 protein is CASKGQGYGYTF. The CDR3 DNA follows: TGTGCCAGCAAGGGACAGGGGTATGGCTACACCTTC.